A selection of T cell receptor beta chains follows, all from one sample in a study of CXCR3-negative and CXCR3-positive naive CD8 T cells. From its re-call of the 5' RACE reads, TCRdb lists each CDR3 protein once, without DNA. Its clone listing holds 49,000 or so distinct CDR3 sequences. Sequencing input: naive CXCR3+ CD8+ T cells from blood. These receptors all come from a human donor in good health. Some clones in this sample may be carry-over from other donors' samples. The CDR3 runs from the conserved cysteine through the conserved F or W. Each record gives: V gene, clone size, J gene, CDR3 protein. Size tells how often a clone was seen (once, few, many) or the class of an expanded clone, and some rows leave it out.

>TRBV29-1|.|TRBJ1-2
CSVAPPFWGALDGYTF
>TRBV7-9|.|TRBJ2-7
CASSSPGTAYDQYF
>TRBV28|.|TRBJ2-1
CASSLSSGGFNEQFF
>TRBV25-1|.|TRBJ2-7
CASSPPGWGEQYF
>TRBV6-6|.|TRBJ1-6
CASSSSWALHF
>TRBV7-3|.|TRBJ2-1
CASSPGGYNEQFF
>TRBV14|.|TRBJ2-5
CASSQDLVQETQYF
>TRBV5-1|.|TRBJ2-7
CASSATGPLYEQYF
>TRBV7-3|.|TRBJ2-6
CASSSGVGANVLTF
>TRBV7-9|.|TRBJ2-1
CASSFGAHNEQFF
>TRBV29-1|.|TRBJ2-1
CSALEGATSYNEQFF
>TRBV6-4|.|TRBJ2-2
CASSDGLDTGELFF
>TRBV3-1|.|TRBJ2-2
CASSQSRVADTGELFF
>TRBV6-5|.|TRBJ2-1
CASSLTSGGAAYNEQFF
>TRBV6-6|.|TRBJ2-7
CASSPFRGGGYEQYF
>TRBV5-1|.|TRBJ1-1
CASSWTGKSTEAFF
>TRBV7-9|.|TRBJ2-3
CASSPWRGPDTQYF
>TRBV14|.|TRBJ2-7
CASSQDLRVGEDEQYF
>TRBV12-3/TRBV12-4|.|TRBJ1-5
CASSLRDQPQHF
>TRBV5-1|.|TRBJ2-7
CASSSRGWDEQYF
>TRBV6-5|.|TRBJ1-2
CASSYGTGQGNYGYTF
>TRBV11-3|.|TRBJ1-1
CASSKTKASGIDTEAFF
>TRBV6-2/TRBV6-3|.|TRBJ2-7
CASSLGEFFVGLARGRRLYQYF
>TRBV19|.|TRBJ2-3
CASSTGLTSTDTQYF
>TRBV7-6|medium-sized|TRBJ1-1
CASSSRFNTEAFF
>TRBV4-3|.|TRBJ1-1
CASSQAPGAEAFF
>TRBV29-1|.|TRBJ2-2
CSVDLLSGGVSGTGELFF
>TRBV14|.|TRBJ2-1
CASSPTSGYNEQFF
>TRBV29-1|.|TRBJ2-7
CSVVPRDRDYEQYF
>TRBV12-3/TRBV12-4|medium-sized|TRBJ2-7
CASSQGSYEQYF
>TRBV4-3|.|TRBJ1-2
CASSQGDRGDYGYTF
>TRBV14|.|TRBJ2-2
CASSQDWGTVNTGELFF
>TRBV7-2|.|TRBJ2-5
CASSPRDREVFLGEETQYF
>TRBV5-1|.|TRBJ1-1
CASSLTGTDLNTEAFF
>TRBV6-5|.|TRBJ1-1
CASSYSWGAMNTEAFF